Below, 27 T cell receptor beta chains from the same sample are listed, as sequenced in a study of T cells in Graves' hyperthyroidism and ophthalmopathy. The investigators amplified TCR beta CDR3 regions from RNA transcripts. HTBI primers were the set used in a first-round RT-PCR of the TCR CDR3. TCRdb ran MiXCR on the multiplex PCR reads and lists one entry per CDR3 protein. In the table there are around 620,000 distinct CDR3 sequences, roughly 46% of which are singletons. Sequencing was done on a sample of peripheral blood or thyroid tissue (not recorded which). The source of these receptors is an adult woman with Graves' disease, either hyperthyroidism or ophthalmopathy (not recorded which).

V is TRBV7-6 and J is TRBJ2-2; D may be TRBD1 (6 bases). From germline, CDR1 is SGHVS and CDR2 FNYEAQ. The CDR3 sequence is 13 residues long. V was clipped by 5 bases and J by 8 bases, with 12 bases between them. CDR3 loop: CASSRTGSGELFF. CDR3 bases: TGTGCCAGCAGCCGTACAGGGTCGGGGGAGCTGTTTTTT.

This clonotype was observed a few times. The rearrangement joins TRBV7-2 to TRBJ1-5; D is perhaps TRBD1 (5 bases). This CDR3 is built from 15 residues. Germline V CDR1 and CDR2: SGHTA, FQGNSA. The V and J ends lost 2 bases and 4 bases respectively, with 12 bases between them. CDR3 amino acids: CASSLYGGRNQPQHF. In DNA form, the CDR3 reads TGTGCCAGCAGCTTATACGGGGGTCGGAATCAGCCCCAGCATTTT.

This clonotype was observed at least ten times. The chain recombines TRBV4-1 with TRBJ1-5; no reliable D call. V lost 0 bases and J lost 0, with 9 bases in between. The CDR3 spans 16 residues. The germline V gene has CDR1 MGHRA and CDR2 YSYEKL. The CDR3 protein is CASSQEGYNSNQPQHF. The CDR3 DNA sequence: TGCGCCAGCAGCCAAGAGGGGTACAATAGCAATCAGCCCCAGCATTTT.

Many counts were recorded for this clonotype. This sequence joins TRBV11-2 and TRBJ2-7; D is possibly TRBD1 or TRBD2 (6 bases each). Germline CDR1 SGHAT, CDR2 FQNNGV. The CDR3 length is 12 residues. The germline V and J ends were trimmed by 11 bases and 1 base, with 12 bases remaining between them. DNA for the CDR3: TGTGCCGGAGGGGGATCGTCCTACGAGCAGTACTTC. This sequence encodes CAGGGSSYEQYF.

There are a few counts of this clonotype. An end of the junction differs from the germline gene, which may be a read error. The CDR3 DNA reads as TGTGCCAGCAGTGCTCTAGCGGGAAAGCCCCCCCTAGAGACCCAGTACTTC. Protein sequence: CASSALAGKPPLETQYF. The rearrangement joins TRBV10-3 to TRBJ2-5; the match to TRBD2 covers 9 bases. The germline V gene encodes CDR1 ENHRY and CDR2 SYGVKD. The CDR3 covers 17 residues.

This clonotype was counted at least ten times. This rearrangement joins TRBV2 to TRBJ2-7; D may be TRBD2 (6 bases). The germline CDR1 and CDR2 sequences are SNHLY and FYNNEI. V was pared by 3 bases and J by 6 bases, with 15 bases between. CDR3 size: 14 residues. DNA for the CDR3: TGTGCCAGCAGTGAGGGGGGACTGCAGGTCGAGCAGTACTTC. Protein: CASSEGGLQVEQYF.

In its sample, this clonotype was seen many times. V gene TRBV7-9 combines with J gene TRBJ2-2, with 11 nucleotides matching TRBD2. CDR3 size: 20 residues. Germline V lookup: CDR1 SEHNR, CDR2 FQNEAQ (reference sequence). J gave up 3 bases and V 2 bases, and 14 bases lay outside the gene matches. For the CDR3, the DNA is TGTGCCAGCAGCTTATCGTTGATTCGTTCGGGACTAGCGGACACCGGGGAGCTGTTTTTT. Encoded protein: CASSLSLIRSGLADTGELFF.

The chain is built from TRBV7-2 and TRBJ1-5; no definite D call. Trimming left V 1 base short and J 7 bases short, with 14 bases between. This CDR3 spans 15 amino acids. CDR1 is SGHTA and CDR2 is FQGNSA in the germline V gene. For the CDR3, the DNA is TGTGCCAGCAGCTTAGTCATAGGAGTGGCACAGCCCCAGCATTTT. The encoded protein is CASSLVIGVAQPQHF.

Ten or more counts support this clonotype. V usage is TRBV14 and J usage is TRBJ2-7, with 7 bases identical to TRBD1. With V trimmed by 3 bases and J by 3 bases, 8 bases remained unmatched. CDR3 length: 15 residues. Germline V lookup: CDR1 SGHDN, CDR2 FVKESK. The CDR3 DNA is TGTGCCAGCAGCCAGAGACAGGGTATTGTCTACGAGCAGTACTTC. This gives the protein CASSQRQGIVYEQYF.

This clonotype was seen ten or more times. The J gene is TRBJ1-5, the V gene TRBV19; no firm D call. This CDR3 comprises 14 residues. Germline V gives CDR1 LNHDA, CDR2 SQIVND (reference sequence). V gave up 2 bases and J gave up 3 bases, with 8 bases separating them. The CDR3: CASSIFLSNQPQHF. DNA of the CDR3: TGTGCCAGTAGTATATTTCTATCCAATCAGCCCCAGCATTTT.

This clonotype was picked up many times. The CDR3 reads CATGTSTYEQYF. In DNA form, the CDR3 reads TGTGCCACTGGGACAAGTACCTACGAGCAGTACTTC. J is TRBJ2-7 and V is TRBV2, with D possibly being TRBD1 (6 bases). V was trimmed by 10 bases and J by 2 bases, leaving 12 bases between them. CDR1 and CDR2 from the germline V gene are SNHLY and FYNNEI. There are 12 residues in the CDR3.

This clonotype was seen at least ten times. The chain recombines TRBV7-9 with TRBJ1-4; no firm D call. V lost 1 base and J 8 bases, leaving 14 bases between the germline ends. Per germline, CDR1 SEHNR and CDR2 FQNEAQ (reference sequence). CDR3 size: 15 residues. In nucleotides, the CDR3 is TGTGCCAGCAGCTTAGGACGGGCCTACGAGGAAAAACTGTTTTTT. Translating gives CASSLGRAYEEKLFF. The entire variable domain, with the rest obtained from reference TRBV7-9 and TRBJ1-4, is as follows: DTGVSQNPRHKITKRGQNVTFRCDPISEHNRLYWYRQTLGQGPEFLTYFQNEAQLEKSRLLSDRFSAERPKGSFSTLEIQRTEQGDSAMYLCASSLGRAYEEKLFFGSGTQLSVL.

Regarding this clonotype: This CDR3 fails to terminate in the conserved phenylalanine or tryptophan, so it likely reflects a read error. The DNA is left out, because the CDR3 cannot be placed on it with certainty; the CDR3 is given as TCRdb lists it. V is TRBV7-9 and J is TRBJ2-1. In germline, CDR1 is SEHNR, CDR2 FQNEAQ (reference sequence). The CDR3 comprises 14 residues, both ends counted. The CDR3 protein is CASSRQSSYNEPLC.

At least ten counts were recorded for this clonotype. The rearrangement joins TRBV10-3 to TRBJ2-5; TRBD1 might be the D (5 bases). Germline CDR1 and CDR2: ENHRY and SYGVKD. Trimming left V 10 bases short and J 5 bases short, with 14 bases between. CDR3 length: 12 residues. CDR3 amino acids: CATGPGWETQYF. The CDR3 DNA reads TGTGCCACAGGCCCAGGGTGGGAGACCCAGTACTTC.

Turning to this clonotype: The conserved phenylalanine or tryptophan normally closing the CDR3 is absent here, so this likely arose from a read error. The limits of the CDR3 on the DNA are not certain, so only TCRdb's listed CDR3 is given. The gene calls are TRBV7-9 and TRBJ1-1. CDR1 is SEHNR, CDR2 FQNEAQ, per germline (reference sequence). Ends included, the CDR3 has 8 residues. CDR3 residues: CASSQELV.

This chain joins TRBV30 and TRBJ1-1; TRBD1 matches at 7 bases. The CDR3 is 15 residues long. CDR1 and CDR2 (germline): GTSNPN, SVGIG (reference sequence). The V segment lost 5 bases and the J segment 4 bases; nucleotides outside the gene matches: 13. The CDR3 sequence: CAWDRDSLRGTEAFF. For the CDR3, the DNA is TGTGCCTGGGACAGGGACAGCCTAAGGGGCACTGAAGCTTTCTTT.

This clonotype was detected a few times. The chain is built from TRBV10-3 and TRBJ1-5; tentative D call: TRBD1 (5 bases). Trimming stripped 3 bases from V and 4 bases from J, with 10 bases between. In germline, CDR1 is ENHRY, CDR2 SYGVKD. The CDR3 is 14 residues long. CDR3 protein: CAISDTGENQPQHF. Written as DNA, the CDR3 is TGTGCCATCAGTGACACAGGTGAGAATCAGCCCCAGCATTTT.

In this sample, this clonotype turned up a few times. The rearrangement links TRBV29-1 to TRBJ2-2; D ambiguous. The V end lost 4 bases, the J end lost 6 bases, and 9 bases lay between the germline ends. The length of the CDR3 is 12 residues. Looked up from germline, CDR1 is SQVTM and CDR2 is ANQGSEA. CDR3 protein: CSVVPDAGELFF. CDR3 nucleotide sequence: TGCAGCGTTGTACCGGACGCCGGGGAGCTGTTTTTT.

The chain employs TRBV9 and TRBJ1-2; the D gene is possibly TRBD1 (5 bases). The ends were cut back, 0 bases at V and 8 bases at J, with 17 bases in the middle. Per the germline V gene, CDR1 is SGDLS and CDR2 is YYNGEE. The CDR3 spans 15 residues. CDR3 sequence (DNA): TGTGCCAGCAGCGTAGACCTCCGCGGACAATCGGGCTACACCTTC. The encoded protein is CASSVDLRGQSGYTF. Variable domain in full (rest from reference TRBV9 and TRBJ1-2): DSGVTQTPKHLITATGQRVTLRCSPRSGDLSVYWYQQSLDQGLQFLIQYYNGEERAKGNILERFSAQQFPDLHSELNLSSLELGDSALYFCASSVDLRGQSGYTFGSGTRLTVV.

This clonotype has at least ten counts. This chain joins TRBV29-1 and TRBJ1-2; possibly TRBD1 for D (6 bases). This CDR3 spans 12 amino acids. Germline V gene lookup returns CDR1 SQVTM and CDR2 ANQGSEA. The V end was cut by 4 bases, the J end by 4 bases, with 10 bases between. CDR3 loop: CSVGGTPYGYTF. The CDR3 nucleotides are TGCAGCGTTGGAGGGACACCCTATGGCTACACCTTC.

This clonotype was detected a few times. The chain uses TRBV28 and TRBJ1-5; maybe TRBD1 (5 bases). Germline CDR1 MDHEN, CDR2 SYDVKM. V was shortened by 8 bases and J by 2 bases, with 16 bases between the two germline ends. The CDR3 has 15 amino acids. This chain's CDR3 is CASGDGTGGNQPQHF. The CDR3 bases are TGTGCCAGCGGGGACGGCACGGGGGGCAATCAGCCCCAGCATTTT.

J is TRBJ2-5 and V is TRBV5-4; a weak D match, TRBD1 (6 bases). Germline CDR1 SGHNT, CDR2 YYREEE (reference sequence). Trimming took off 3 bases at V and 2 bases at J, with 26 bases between the two ends. The CDR3 contains 19 residues. The DNA of the CDR3 is TGTGCCAGCAGCTCTAGAGGGGCCAAGGGGCAGGGGAATCAAGAGACCCAGTACTTC. Translating gives CASSSRGAKGQGNQETQYF.

This sequence joins TRBV5-1 and TRBJ1-2; D unclear. Germline V gives CDR1 SGHRS, CDR2 YFSETQ. The CDR3 runs to 13 residues. Trimming stripped 4 bases from V and 3 bases from J, with 10 bases between. CDR3 sequence: CASSQNRHYGYTF. CDR3 bases: TGCGCCAGCAGCCAAAATAGACACTATGGCTACACCTTC. The full variable domain, its missing parts supplied by reference TRBV5-1 and TRBJ1-2, is KAGVTQTPRYLIKTRGQQVTLSCSPISGHRSVSWYQQTPGQGLQFLFEYFSETQRNKGNFPGRFSGRQFSNSRSEMNVSTLELGDSALYLCASSQNRHYGYTFGSGTRLTVV.

V and J are TRBV2 and TRBJ1-5; D is unclear. Germline V gives CDR1 SNHLY, CDR2 FYNNEI. Trimming took 6 bases from V and 0 from J, leaving 21 bases between them. The CDR3 contains 18 residues. Here the CDR3 reads CASSPGIKRNYSNQPQHF. The CDR3 nucleotides are TGTGCCAGCAGCCCTGGGATCAAAAGAAATTATAGCAATCAGCCCCAGCATTTT. Full variable domain (remainder filled in from reference TRBV2 and TRBJ1-5): EPEVTQTPSHQVTQMGQEVILRCVPISNHLYFYWYRQILGQKVEFLVSFYNNEISEKSEIFDDQFSVERPDGSNFTLKIRSTKLEDSAMYFCASSPGIKRNYSNQPQHFGDGTRLSIL.

The CDR3 DNA reads TGTGCCAGCAGACGATGGACAGGGACCGAGCAGTACTTC. Its protein product is CASRRWTGTEQYF. V and J are TRBV2 and TRBJ2-7; 8 positions agree with TRBD1. The junction had 7 bases not matched to a gene; V was cut back by 6 bases and J by 6 bases. Germline values: CDR1 SNHLY, CDR2 FYNNEI. The CDR3 runs 13 residues.

This clonotype was counted once. The chain has TRBV29-1 and TRBJ1-2; no clear D. This CDR3 spans 12 amino acids. The germline CDR1 and CDR2 sequences are SQVTM and ANQGSEA. The ends were cut back, 4 bases at V and 6 bases at J, with 12 bases in the middle. CDR3 bases: TGCAGCGTTGGGGCCAGGTCTGATGGCTACACCTTC. Its translation: CSVGARSDGYTF.

The chain joins TRBV20-1 to TRBJ1-2; the D gene is possibly TRBD1 (6 bases). The CDR3 loop spans 11 amino acids. Per the germline V gene, CDR1 is DFQATT and CDR2 is SNEGSKA (reference sequence). The germline V and J ends were trimmed by 3 bases and 6 bases, with 8 bases remaining between them. This chain's CDR3 is CSASGTHGYTF. CDR3 DNA: TGCAGTGCTAGCGGGACACATGGCTACACCTTC.